Listed here are 13 T cell receptor beta chains from one sample, sequenced in a study of blood T cell repertoires in COVID-19. Produced via immunoSEQ multiplex PCR; TCRdb's table is partial and in-frame only. The repertoire consists of around 190,000 clones, with about 85% occurring once and the leading ten covering 1.1%. The specimen sequenced was peripheral blood. The receptors were sampled from a young man with acute or convalescent COVID-19.

The genes are TRBV27 and TRBJ2-2; D gene unclear. Trimming cost V 3 bases and J 6 bases, with 5 bases left between them. The germline gives CDR1 MNHEY, CDR2 SMNVEV (reference sequence). The CDR3 runs 12 residues. Written as DNA, the CDR3 is TGTGCCAGCAGTTTTAGAGCCGGGGAGCTGTTTTTT. Translated: CASSFRAGELFF.

The chain joins TRBV11-2 to TRBJ1-1; the D gene is possibly TRBD1 (5 bases). CDR1 SGHAT and CDR2 FQNNGV come from the germline V gene. Trimming shortened V by 3 bases and J by 1 base, and 9 bases separated the two germline ends. The CDR3 loop spans 14 amino acids. The CDR3 protein is CASSFTGENTEAFF. The CDR3 bases are TGTGCCAGCAGCTTCACAGGTGAGAACACTGAAGCTTTCTTT.

The V call is TRBV28, the J call TRBJ2-7; a weak D match, TRBD1 (7 bases). The CDR3 extends over 15 amino acids. Trimming took 6 bases from V and 3 from J, leaving 18 bases between them. Per the germline V gene, CDR1 is MDHEN and CDR2 is SYDVKM. The CDR3 protein is CASSLLGGGLYEQYF. The CDR3 DNA is TGTGCCAGCAGCCTCCTAGGAGGGGGCCTCTACGAGCAGTACTTC.

This clone was found once. The CDR3: CATAEFSGANVLTF. CDR3 nucleotide sequence: TGTGCTACCGCAGAATTTTCTGGGGCCAACGTCCTGACTTTC. This chain connects TRBV19 to TRBJ2-6; D is uncertain. The CDR3 runs 14 residues. Germline V lookup: CDR1 LNHDA, CDR2 SQIVND (reference sequence).

This clone appeared once. The chain links TRBV12-5 to TRBJ1-2; 8 bases agree with TRBD1. The CDR3 spans 15 residues. V was pared by 2 bases and J by 8 bases, with 10 bases of the junction left unmatched. The germline V gene has CDR1 LGHNT and CDR2 FRNRAP. CDR3 nucleotides: TGTGCTAGTGGTTTGACCCTGCAGGGGGCAGGAGGCTACACCTTC. Translating gives CASGLTLQGAGGYTF.

The CDR3 loop reads CASSLVRRTNPYGYTF. As DNA, the CDR3 is TGTGCCAGCTCACTGGTAAGGAGAACGAATCCCTATGGCTACACCTTC. The genes are TRBV18 and TRBJ1-2; D gene ambiguous. Germline CDR1 and CDR2: KGHSH and LQKENI. V lost 4 bases and J 4 bases, leaving 19 bases between the germline ends. The CDR3 extends over 16 amino acids.

This chain uses TRBV10-1 with TRBJ2-1; the match to TRBD1 covers 9 bases. This CDR3 comprises 15 residues. Losses at the gene ends were 3 bases for V and 7 bases for J; bases not matched to a gene: 7. Germline V gives CDR1 WNHNN, CDR2 SYGVQD (reference sequence). The CDR3 protein is CASSETGGSVNEQFF. The CDR3 DNA reads TGCGCCAGCAGTGAAACAGGGGGCTCAGTAAATGAGCAGTTCTTC.

V and J are TRBV28 and TRBJ2-5, with 9 bases identical to TRBD1. Germline assignment: CDR1 MDHEN and CDR2 SYDVKM. The CDR3 length is 15 residues. The V and J ends lost 3 bases and 2 bases, in that order; junction bases with no gene match: 4. This CDR3 reads CASSLDRGRQETQYF. CDR3 sequence (DNA): TGTGCCAGCAGTTTGGACAGGGGTAGGCAAGAGACCCAGTACTTC.

The CDR3 loop reads CASSAQGAGQPQHF. CDR3 coding DNA: TGTGCCAGTAGTGCCCAGGGGGCGGGCCAGCCCCAGCATTTT. The V gene is TRBV19, the J gene TRBJ1-5; 8 nucleotides agree with TRBD1. The ends lost 5 bases at V and 7 bases at J; junction bases unmatched: 7. Germline lookup yields CDR1 LNHDA and CDR2 SQIVND (reference sequence). The CDR3 totals 14 residues.

The CDR3 DNA reads as TGTGCCAGCAGTTACTCCTCGAGCTCCTATAATTCACCCCTCCACTTT. Its translation: CASSYSSSSYNSPLHF. The chain combines TRBV6-5 with TRBJ1-6, with unresolved D. V was clipped by 0 bases and J by 0 bases, with 6 bases between them. CDR3 size: 16 residues. Germline V gene lookup returns CDR1 MNHEY and CDR2 SVGAGI.

V gene TRBV28 combines with J gene TRBJ2-3; D possibly corresponds to TRBD2 (5 bases). Looked up from germline, CDR1 is MDHEN and CDR2 is SYDVKM. The germline V and J ends were trimmed by 1 base and 4 bases, with 9 bases remaining between them. The CDR3 totals 14 residues. The CDR3 DNA follows: TGTGCCAGCAGTTTATCTCTAGCCCCAGATACGCAGTATTTT. Protein sequence: CASSLSLAPDTQYF.

The V gene is TRBV11-3, the J gene TRBJ2-5, with a possible D match to TRBD1 (5 bases). The germline V and J ends were trimmed by 4 bases and 5 bases, with 26 bases remaining between them. The CDR3 is 18 residues long. Germline CDR1 is SGHNT and CDR2 is YENEEA. The CDR3: CASSSDNPRHPPRETQYF. CDR3 nucleotide sequence: TGTGCCAGCAGCTCGGACAATCCGAGACACCCTCCTCGCGAGACCCAGTACTTC.

CDR3 DNA: TGCGCCAGCAGCCCAACCCAGGGGGCGACTAATGAAAAACTGTTTTTT. This codes for CASSPTQGATNEKLFF. The chain is built from TRBV5-1 and TRBJ1-4, with TRBD1 matching 8 bases. CDR1 and CDR2 from the germline V gene are SGHRS and YFSETQ. The V gene end was trimmed by 4 bases and the J gene end by 2 bases; junction bases not matched to a gene: 7. CDR3 length: 16 residues. Looking up the rest from reference TRBV5-1 and TRBJ1-4 gives the full variable domain: KAGVTQTPRYLIKTRGQQVTLSCSPISGHRSVSWYQQTPGQGLQFLFEYFSETQRNKGNFPGRFSGRQFSNSRSEMNVSTLELGDSALYLCASSPTQGATNEKLFFGSGTQLSVL.